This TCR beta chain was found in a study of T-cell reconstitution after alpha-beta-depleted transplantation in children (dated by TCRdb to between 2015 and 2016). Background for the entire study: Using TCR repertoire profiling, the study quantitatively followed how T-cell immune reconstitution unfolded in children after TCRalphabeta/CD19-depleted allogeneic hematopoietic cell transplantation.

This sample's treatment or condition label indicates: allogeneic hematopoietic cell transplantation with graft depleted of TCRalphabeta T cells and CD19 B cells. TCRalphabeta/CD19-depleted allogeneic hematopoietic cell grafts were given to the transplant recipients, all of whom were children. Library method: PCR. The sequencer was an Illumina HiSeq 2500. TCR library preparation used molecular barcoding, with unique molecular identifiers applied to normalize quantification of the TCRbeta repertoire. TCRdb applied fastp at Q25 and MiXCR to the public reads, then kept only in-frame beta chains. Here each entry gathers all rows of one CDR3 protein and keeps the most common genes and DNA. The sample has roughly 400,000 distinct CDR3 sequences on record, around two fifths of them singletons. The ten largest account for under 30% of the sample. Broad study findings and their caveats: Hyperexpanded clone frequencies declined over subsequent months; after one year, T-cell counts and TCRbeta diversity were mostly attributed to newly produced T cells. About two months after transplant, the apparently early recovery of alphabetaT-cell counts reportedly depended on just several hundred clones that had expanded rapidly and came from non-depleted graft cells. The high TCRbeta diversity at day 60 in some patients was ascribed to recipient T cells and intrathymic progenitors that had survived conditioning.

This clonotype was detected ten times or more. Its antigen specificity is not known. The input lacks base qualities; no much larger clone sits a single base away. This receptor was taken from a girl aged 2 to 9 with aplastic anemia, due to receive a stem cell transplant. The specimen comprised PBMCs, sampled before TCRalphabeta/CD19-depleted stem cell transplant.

The DNA is as follows: TGTGCCAGCAGCTCCCCAGAAGTCTCCTACGAGCAGTACTTC. It encodes CASSSPEVSYEQYF. The rearranged segments are TRBV7-2 and TRBJ2-7; confidence is insufficient to name the D gene. The germline V gene specifies SGHTA as CDR1 and FQGNSA as CDR2. V loses 4 bases, J loses 0 bases, and the germline ends lie 10 bases apart. The CDR3 has 14 amino acids, counting the end cysteine and phenylalanine. Just CDR3 DNA is preserved here, 42 bases in frame from base 1.